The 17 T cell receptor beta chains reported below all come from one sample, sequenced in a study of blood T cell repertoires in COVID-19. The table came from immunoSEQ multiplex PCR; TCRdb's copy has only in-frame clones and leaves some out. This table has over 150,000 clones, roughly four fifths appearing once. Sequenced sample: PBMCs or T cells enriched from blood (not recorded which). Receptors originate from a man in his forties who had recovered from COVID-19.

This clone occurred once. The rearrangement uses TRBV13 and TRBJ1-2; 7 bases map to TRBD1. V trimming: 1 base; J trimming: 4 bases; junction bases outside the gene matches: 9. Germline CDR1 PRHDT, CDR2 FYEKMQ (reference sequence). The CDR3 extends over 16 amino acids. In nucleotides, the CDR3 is TGTGCCAGCAGCTTAGTTTCAGGGGGTGATCGCTATGGCTACACCTTC. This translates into CASSLVSGGDRYGYTF.

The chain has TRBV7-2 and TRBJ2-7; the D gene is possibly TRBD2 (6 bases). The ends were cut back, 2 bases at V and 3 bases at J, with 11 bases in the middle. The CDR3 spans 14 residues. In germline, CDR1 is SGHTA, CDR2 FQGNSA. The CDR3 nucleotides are TGTGCCAGCAGCTTAAGACGGGAGCGCTACGAGCAGTACTTC. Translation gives CASSLRRERYEQYF.

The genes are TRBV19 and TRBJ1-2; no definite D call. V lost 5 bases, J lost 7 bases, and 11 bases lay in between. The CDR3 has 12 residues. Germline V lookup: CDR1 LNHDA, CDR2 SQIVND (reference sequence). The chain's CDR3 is CASSGWAGGYTF. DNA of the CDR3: TGTGCCAGTAGTGGGTGGGCCGGTGGCTACACCTTC.

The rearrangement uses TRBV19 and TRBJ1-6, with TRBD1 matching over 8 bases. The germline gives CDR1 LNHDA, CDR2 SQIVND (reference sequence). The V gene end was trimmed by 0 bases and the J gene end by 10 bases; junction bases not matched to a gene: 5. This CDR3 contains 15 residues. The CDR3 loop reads CASSIDWTGSSPLHF. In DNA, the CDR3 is TGTGCCAGTAGTATAGATTGGACAGGGAGCTCACCCCTCCACTTT.

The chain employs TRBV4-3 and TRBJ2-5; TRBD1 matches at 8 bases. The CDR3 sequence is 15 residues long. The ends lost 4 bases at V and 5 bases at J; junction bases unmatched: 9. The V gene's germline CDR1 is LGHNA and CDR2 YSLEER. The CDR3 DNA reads TGCGCCAGCAGCCTCGGACAGGGAACGGCGGAGACCCAGTACTTC. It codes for CASSLGQGTAETQYF.

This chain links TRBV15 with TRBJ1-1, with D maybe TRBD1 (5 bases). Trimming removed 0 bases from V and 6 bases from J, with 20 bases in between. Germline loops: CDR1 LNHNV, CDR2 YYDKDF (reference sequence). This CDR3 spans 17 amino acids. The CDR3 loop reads CATSRDPRAGKEAEAFF. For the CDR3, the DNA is TGTGCCACCAGCAGAGACCCCCGGGCAGGGAAAGAGGCTGAAGCTTTCTTT.

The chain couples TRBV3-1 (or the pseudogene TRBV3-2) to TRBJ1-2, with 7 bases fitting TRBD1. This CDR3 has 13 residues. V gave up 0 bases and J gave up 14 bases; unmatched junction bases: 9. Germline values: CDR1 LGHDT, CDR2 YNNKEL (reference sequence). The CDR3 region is CASSQDLQTGNTF. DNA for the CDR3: TGTGCCAGCAGCCAAGATCTTCAGACAGGGAATACCTTC.

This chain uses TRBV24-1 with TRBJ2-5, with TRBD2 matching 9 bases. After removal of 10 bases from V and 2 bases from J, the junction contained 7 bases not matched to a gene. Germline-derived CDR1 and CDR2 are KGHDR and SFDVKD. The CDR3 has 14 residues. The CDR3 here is CATRAGGGQETQYF. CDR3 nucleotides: TGTGCCACTAGAGCGGGAGGAGGGCAAGAGACCCAGTACTTC.

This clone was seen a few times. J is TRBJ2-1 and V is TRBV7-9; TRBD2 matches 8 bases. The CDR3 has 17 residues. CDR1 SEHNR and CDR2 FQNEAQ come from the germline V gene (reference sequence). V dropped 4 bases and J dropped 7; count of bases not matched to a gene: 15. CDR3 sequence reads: CASSSSRGGFGWNEQFF. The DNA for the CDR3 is TGTGCCAGCAGCTCTTCTCGGGGGGGATTCGGATGGAATGAGCAGTTCTTC.

CDR3 bases: TGCAGTGCTAGTGTAACAGTGCTCCAATCAACTAATGAAAAACTGTTTTTT. Residues: CSASVTVLQSTNEKLFF. V is TRBV20-1 and J is TRBJ1-4; D gene uncertain. V lost 3 bases and J 0 bases, leaving 17 bases between the germline ends. The CDR3 loop spans 17 amino acids. CDR1 and CDR2 (germline): DFQATT, SNEGSKA (reference sequence).

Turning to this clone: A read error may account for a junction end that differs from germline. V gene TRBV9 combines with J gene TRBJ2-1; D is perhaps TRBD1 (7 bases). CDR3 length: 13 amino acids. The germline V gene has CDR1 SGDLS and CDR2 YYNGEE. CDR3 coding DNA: TGTGCCAGCAGCGCTCAGGGGGGACAGTCGCCGATCTTC. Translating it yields CASSAQGGQSPIF.

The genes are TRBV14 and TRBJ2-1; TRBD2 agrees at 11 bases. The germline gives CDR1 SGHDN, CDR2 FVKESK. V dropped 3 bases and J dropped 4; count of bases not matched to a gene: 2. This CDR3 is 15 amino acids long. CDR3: CASSQGTSGYNEQFF. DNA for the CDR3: TGTGCCAGCAGCCAGGGGACTAGCGGATACAATGAGCAGTTCTTC. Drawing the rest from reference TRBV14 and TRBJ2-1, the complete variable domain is EAGVTQFPSHSVIEKGQTVTLRCDPISGHDNLYWYRRVMGKEIKFLLHFVKESKQDESGMPNNRFLAERTGGTYSTLKVQPAELEDSGVYFCASSQGTSGYNEQFFGPGTRLTVL.

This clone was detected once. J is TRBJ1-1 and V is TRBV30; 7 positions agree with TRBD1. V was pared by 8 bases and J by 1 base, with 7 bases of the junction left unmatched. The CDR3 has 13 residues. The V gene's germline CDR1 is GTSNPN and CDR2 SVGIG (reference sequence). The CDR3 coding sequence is TGTGCCCGGAAAGGGACAGCGAACACTGAAGCTTTCTTT. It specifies CARKGTANTEAFF.

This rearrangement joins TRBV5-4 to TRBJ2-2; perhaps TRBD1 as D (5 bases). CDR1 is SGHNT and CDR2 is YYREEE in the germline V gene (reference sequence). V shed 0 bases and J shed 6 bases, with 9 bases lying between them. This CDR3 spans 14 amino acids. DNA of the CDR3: TGTGCCAGCAGCTTGGATCAGGGCCCCGGGGAGCTGTTTTTT. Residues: CASSLDQGPGELFF.

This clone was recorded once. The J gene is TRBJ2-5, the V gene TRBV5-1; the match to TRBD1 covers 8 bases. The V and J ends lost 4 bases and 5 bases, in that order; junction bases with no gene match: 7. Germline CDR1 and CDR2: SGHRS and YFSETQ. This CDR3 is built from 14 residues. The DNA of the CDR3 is TGCGCCAGCAGCAAGGGACAGGTAGTCGAGACCCAGTACTTC. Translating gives CASSKGQVVETQYF.

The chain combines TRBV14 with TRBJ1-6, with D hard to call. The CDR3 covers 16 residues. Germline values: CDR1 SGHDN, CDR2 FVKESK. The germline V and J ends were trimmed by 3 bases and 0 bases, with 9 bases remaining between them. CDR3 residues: CASSHLGVSYNSPLHF. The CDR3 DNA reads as TGTGCCAGCAGCCATCTCGGGGTCTCCTATAATTCACCCCTCCACTTT.

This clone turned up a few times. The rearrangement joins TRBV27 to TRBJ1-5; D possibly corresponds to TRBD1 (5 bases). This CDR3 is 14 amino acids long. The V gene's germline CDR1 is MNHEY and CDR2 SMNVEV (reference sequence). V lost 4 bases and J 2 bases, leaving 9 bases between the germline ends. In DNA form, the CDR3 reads TGTGCCAGCAGTTCAGGGTGGGGCAATCAGCCCCAGCATTTT. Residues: CASSSGWGNQPQHF.